This TCR beta chain was obtained from a study of STAT3 mutations in large granular lymphocyte leukemia. Findings and caveats of the study: In T-cell large granular lymphocyte leukemia, about half of patients showed multiple immunodominant subclonotypes.

Trimming removed 9 bases from V and 8 bases from J, with 14 bases in between. The CDR3 consists of 12 residues. The germline V gene has CDR1 SNHLY and CDR2 FYNNEI. TCRdb's copy holds only in-frame clones and misses some; the assay was immunoSEQ multiplex PCR. The sample holds 950 to 1,100 clones, roughly three fifths seen once. This clone is labeled as large (0.1 to 1%). The antigen remains undetermined. The source of this sequence is a human donor with T large granular lymphocyte leukemia. Some clones in this sample may be carry-over from other donors' samples. The chain links TRBV2 to TRBJ2-1; D might be TRBD1 (5 bases). Material for sequencing was PBMCs. In DNA form, the CDR3 reads TGTGCCAGTCATGGACAAGGCTATGAGCAGTTCTTC. Translation gives CASHGQGYEQFF.